The 26 T cell receptor beta chains below come from one sample, sequenced in a study of vaccination and CD4 T cells after COVID-19. The antigens these receptors bind are not known. Cultured CD4+ T-cell DNA underwent Oncomine TCR Beta short-read sequencing. TCRdb ran MiXCR on the PCR reads and lists one entry per CDR3 protein. Of around 13,000 distinct CDR3 sequences in the sample, around a third were seen once. Described treatment: approximately nine-day PBMC culture with coronavirus spike peptide pools or control peptides (ViraFEST assay). The sample consisted of CD4+ T cells from blood, cultured in vitro. The source is a human donor who had recovered from COVID-19.

About this clonotype: It is unclear where the CDR3 begins or ends on the DNA, so no DNA is shown, and the CDR3 is as TCRdb lists it. The J gene is TRBJ2-1, the V gene TRBV14. Germline lookup yields CDR1 SGHDN and CDR2 FVKESK. The length of the CDR3 is 23 amino acids, counting both ends. The CDR3 sequence is CASTNQTSMYLCASSLSLNEQFF.

The chain couples TRBV11-2 to TRBJ2-5; 11 bases map to TRBD2. Germline V gives CDR1 SGHAT, CDR2 FQNNGV. V shed 4 bases, J shed 4 bases, and the junction held 5 bases outside the gene matches. The CDR3 is 15 residues long. The CDR3 loop reads CASSSSGLAGETQYF. CDR3 bases: TGTGCCAGCAGCTCGAGCGGACTAGCGGGAGAGACCCAGTACTTC. Filled out from reference TRBV11-2 and TRBJ2-5, the complete variable domain reads EAGVAQSPRYKIIEKRQSVAFWCNPISGHATLYWYQQILGQGPKLLIQFQNNGVVDDSQLPKDRFSAERLKGVDSTLKIQPAKLEDSAVYLCASSSSGLAGETQYFGPGTRLLVL.

This sequence joins TRBV15 and TRBJ2-7; no definite D call. The germline V gene encodes CDR1 LNHNV and CDR2 YYDKDF (reference sequence). V was trimmed by 0 bases and J by 4 bases, leaving 7 bases between them. The CDR3 runs to 13 residues. The CDR3 loop reads CATSRDVAYEQYF. As DNA, the CDR3 is TGTGCCACCAGCAGAGATGTGGCATACGAGCAGTACTTC.

Judged by abundance, this clonotype is medium-sized. The gene calls are TRBV7-9 and TRBJ2-5, with no clear D. Trimming stripped 5 bases from V and 5 bases from J, with 9 bases between. The V gene's germline CDR1 is SEHNR and CDR2 FQNEAQ (reference sequence). The CDR3 extends over 12 amino acids. The CDR3 reads CASSTNLETQYF. CDR3 DNA: TGTGCCAGCAGCACTAATTTGGAGACCCAGTACTTC.

The V call is TRBV5-6, the J call TRBJ2-5, with 9 bases identical to TRBD2. The CDR3 loop spans 16 amino acids. Per germline, CDR1 SGHDT and CDR2 YYEEEE. J was trimmed by 1 base and V by 4 bases; bases with no gene match: 8. The CDR3 sequence: CASSIRTSEIQETQYF. In DNA, the CDR3 is TGTGCCAGCAGCATCCGGACTAGCGAGATCCAAGAGACCCAGTACTTC. The variable domain in full, with the rest retrieved from reference TRBV5-6 and TRBJ2-5, is DAGVTQSPTHLIKTRGQQVTLRCSPKSGHDTVSWYQQALGQGPQFIFQYYEEEERQRGNFPDRFSGHQFPNYSSELNVNALLLGDSALYLCASSIRTSEIQETQYFGPGTRLLVL.

This chain links TRBV6-1 with TRBJ1-1; no definite D call. V lost 6 bases to trimming and J lost 4 bases, with 18 bases between them. From germline, CDR1 is MNHNS and CDR2 SASEGT. CDR3 length equals 15 residues. The CDR3 spells CASRPYWASGTEAFF. Written as DNA, the CDR3 is TGTGCCAGCAGACCTTACTGGGCCTCAGGCACTGAAGCTTTCTTT.

This clonotype appeared a few times. The chain combines TRBV7-6 with TRBJ2-1; 14 nucleotides agree with TRBD2. Matching the DNA end better, TRBJ2-7 makes the J call doubtful. Germline CDR1 reads SGHVS; CDR2 reads FNYEAQ. The CDR3 extends over 15 amino acids. The CDR3 sequence is CASSSGLAGEYEQYF. The CDR3 coding sequence is TGTGCCAGCAGCTCGGGACTAGCGGGAGAGTACGAGCAGTACTTC.

This sequence joins TRBV11-3 and TRBJ1-4; D gene unclear. Trimming removed 1 base at V and 7 bases at J, with 16 bases between. The CDR3 consists of 16 residues. CDR1 and CDR2 from the germline V gene are SGHNT and YENEEA. CDR3 sequence: CASSLGENMDSEKLFF. The CDR3 DNA is TGTGCCAGCAGCTTAGGAGAAAACATGGATAGTGAAAAACTGTTTTTT.

The rearrangement links TRBV20-1 to TRBJ2-1; TRBD2 agrees at 9 bases. The CDR3 loop spans 13 amino acids. The junction had 1 base not matched to a gene; V was cut back by 0 bases and J by 7 bases. Germline values: CDR1 DFQATT, CDR2 SNEGSKA (reference sequence). CDR3 protein: CSARDLAGNEQFF. DNA for the CDR3: TGCAGTGCTAGAGATCTAGCGGGAAATGAGCAGTTCTTC.

V usage is TRBV5-8 and J usage is TRBJ2-1, with a tentative D call TRBD2 (6 bases). Trimming removed 0 bases from V and 9 bases from J, with 16 bases in between. CDR1 and CDR2 from the germline V gene are SGHTS and YDEGEE. The CDR3 covers 15 residues. The CDR3 nucleotides are TGTGCCAGCAGCTTGGGGGGCGCGGGGCGGAGTGAGCAGTTCTTC. Its translation is CASSLGGAGRSEQFF.

The rearrangement links TRBV7-3 to TRBJ2-7; maybe TRBD1 (5 bases). The CDR3 has 12 amino acids. In germline, CDR1 is SGHTA, CDR2 FQGTGA. With 5 bases removed from V and 4 bases from J, the gap between germline ends came to 9 bases. CDR3 loop: CASSPYRYEQYF. The CDR3 DNA sequence: TGTGCCAGCAGCCCGTACAGGTACGAGCAGTACTTC.

This clonotype was picked up a small number of times. The chain employs TRBV2 and TRBJ2-1; 8 bases line up with TRBD2. The V segment lost 6 bases and the J segment 2 bases; nucleotides outside the gene matches: 6. The CDR3 runs to 15 residues. Germline values: CDR1 SNHLY, CDR2 FYNNEI. The CDR3 bases are TGTGCCAGCAGCCCACGGCGGGAGGCCTACAATGAGCAGTTCTTC. Its protein is CASSPRREAYNEQFF. Filled out from reference TRBV2 and TRBJ2-1, the complete variable domain reads EPEVTQTPSHQVTQMGQEVILRCVPISNHLYFYWYRQILGQKVEFLVSFYNNEISEKSEIFDDQFSVERPDGSNFTLKIRSTKLEDSAMYFCASSPRREAYNEQFFGPGTRLTVL.

The chain's CDR3 is CATSDSRQGRQPQHF. The DNA of the CDR3 is TGTGCCACCAGTGATTCCCGACAGGGGAGGCAGCCCCAGCATTTT. This sequence joins TRBV24-1 and TRBJ1-5; TRBD1 matches 8 bases. CDR3 size: 15 residues. The germline gives CDR1 KGHDR, CDR2 SFDVKD. J gave up 7 bases and V 2 bases, and 6 bases lay outside the gene matches.

This clonotype appeared a few times. One end of the junction does not line up with germline, which may come from a read error. This rearrangement joins TRBV20-1 to TRBJ2-2; possible D gene TRBD2, 6 bases. The CDR3 sequence is 17 residues long. CDR1 is DFQATT, CDR2 SNEGSKA, per germline (reference sequence). For the CDR3, the DNA is TGCAGTGCTAGATCCCGGACTAAGTTTTTGAACGCCGGGGAGCTGTTTTTT. Translation gives CSARSRTKFLNAGELFF.

This clonotype was seen more than once but under ten times. J is TRBJ2-7 and V is TRBV6-1, with 10 nucleotides matching TRBD1. V gave up 1 base and J gave up 2 bases; unmatched junction bases: 2. This CDR3 comprises 15 residues. Germline lookup yields CDR1 MNHNS and CDR2 SASEGT. The CDR3 here is CASSEEGTGAYEQYF. CDR3 in DNA: TGTGCCAGCAGTGAAGAGGGGACAGGGGCCTACGAGCAGTACTTC.

V usage is TRBV6-1 and J usage is TRBJ2-5; 9 nucleotides agree with TRBD1. The CDR3 runs to 12 residues. V was pared by 6 bases and J by 4 bases, with 0 bases of the junction left unmatched. The germline V gene has CDR1 MNHNS and CDR2 SASEGT. CDR3 sequence: CASRTGGETQYF. The CDR3 DNA reads TGTGCCAGCAGGACAGGGGGAGAGACCCAGTACTTC.

This clonotype has a handful of counts. The rearrangement joins TRBV6-2 or TRBV6-3 to TRBJ1-5; D uncertain. The CDR3 runs 15 residues. Trimming left V 2 bases short and J 7 bases short, with 15 bases between. Germline CDR1 MNHEY, CDR2 SVGEGT. CDR3 residues: CASSYASGEGQPQHF. The CDR3 region has the DNA TGTGCCAGCAGTTACGCTTCAGGTGAGGGACAGCCCCAGCATTTT.

This chain links TRBV7-9 with TRBJ1-5; 8 bases are a match to TRBD1. Trimming removed 6 bases from V and 7 bases from J; junction bases left unmatched: 8. Germline V gives CDR1 SEHNR, CDR2 FQNEAQ (reference sequence). The CDR3 spans 14 residues. CDR3 sequence (DNA): TGTGCCAGCAGTCGAGGACAGGGTGACCAGCCCCAGCATTTT. As protein: CASSRGQGDQPQHF.

V and J are TRBV7-2 and TRBJ2-5; TRBD1 might be the D (5 bases). This CDR3 spans 14 amino acids. The V end was cut by 8 bases, the J end by 2 bases, with 15 bases between. CDR1 SGHTA and CDR2 FQGNSA come from the germline V gene. CDR3: CASGARRLQETQYF. DNA for the CDR3: TGTGCCAGCGGGGCCAGACGACTTCAAGAGACCCAGTACTTC.

The rearrangement joins TRBV6-5 to TRBJ2-7; no reliable D call. Germline lookup yields CDR1 MNHEY and CDR2 SVGAGI. The V end was cut by 0 bases, the J end by 2 bases, with 17 bases between. There are 17 residues in the CDR3. The CDR3 DNA is TGTGCCAGCAGTTACTCTGGCCATCTTGCGAGACCCTACGAGCAGTACTTC. It translates to CASSYSGHLARPYEQYF.

This clonotype is a singleton in its sample. The chain has TRBV7-9 and TRBJ2-2, with TRBD1 identical over 8 bases. CDR1 is SEHNR, CDR2 FQNEAQ, per germline (reference sequence). CDR3 length equals 16 residues. The J segment lost 3 bases and the V segment lost 1 base, leaving 4 bases of the junction unmatched. Here the CDR3 DNA reads TGTGCCAGCAGCTTAGGCCCGGACAGGGACACCGGGGAGCTGTTTTTT. It specifies CASSLGPDRDTGELFF.

The gene calls are TRBV7-9 and TRBJ2-3; 9 positions match TRBD1. The CDR3 runs 14 residues. Germline CDR1 is SEHNR and CDR2 is FQNEAQ (reference sequence). V trimming: 5 bases; J trimming: 4 bases; junction bases outside the gene matches: 4. CDR3 bases: TGTGCCAGCAGCGACGACAGGGGGGCAGATACGCAGTATTTT. Residues: CASSDDRGADTQYF.

In the case of this clonotype: The germline gene is not matched at one end of the junction; a read error may be the cause. The chain links TRBV25-1 to TRBJ1-2; D is unclear. Germline V gene data show CDR1 as MGHDK and CDR2 as SYGVNS. The CDR3 covers 12 residues. CDR3 loop: CASGDPNYGYTF. DNA for the CDR3: TGTGCCAGCGGTGATCCAAACTATGGCTACACCTTC.

The rearrangement uses TRBV19 and TRBJ2-4, with 11 bases aligning to TRBD2. CDR3 length: 15 residues. CDR1 and CDR2 (germline): LNHDA, SQIVND (reference sequence). J gave up 8 bases and V 3 bases, and 6 bases lay outside the gene matches. The chain's CDR3 is CASSILAGGRDIQYF. In DNA, the CDR3 is TGTGCCAGTAGTATTCTAGCGGGAGGAAGGGACATTCAGTACTTC.

The genes are TRBV7-9 and TRBJ2-3; 8 bases match TRBD1. CDR1 SEHNR and CDR2 FQNEAQ come from the germline V gene (reference sequence). After removal of 4 bases from V and 4 bases from J, the junction contained 7 bases not matched to a gene. The CDR3 sequence is 15 residues long. CDR3 DNA: TGTGCCAGCAGCTCGCAGGGGGCGAGGGCAGATACGCAGTATTTT. It translates to CASSSQGARADTQYF.

This chain connects TRBV2 to TRBJ2-5; 10 positions agree with TRBD2. The CDR3 sequence is 14 residues long. The V segment lost 8 bases and the J segment 4 bases; nucleotides outside the gene matches: 7. The germline V gene has CDR1 SNHLY and CDR2 FYNNEI. The CDR3 sequence: CASDPSGSGETQYF. The CDR3 DNA sequence: TGTGCCAGCGACCCTAGCGGGAGCGGAGAGACCCAGTACTTC.